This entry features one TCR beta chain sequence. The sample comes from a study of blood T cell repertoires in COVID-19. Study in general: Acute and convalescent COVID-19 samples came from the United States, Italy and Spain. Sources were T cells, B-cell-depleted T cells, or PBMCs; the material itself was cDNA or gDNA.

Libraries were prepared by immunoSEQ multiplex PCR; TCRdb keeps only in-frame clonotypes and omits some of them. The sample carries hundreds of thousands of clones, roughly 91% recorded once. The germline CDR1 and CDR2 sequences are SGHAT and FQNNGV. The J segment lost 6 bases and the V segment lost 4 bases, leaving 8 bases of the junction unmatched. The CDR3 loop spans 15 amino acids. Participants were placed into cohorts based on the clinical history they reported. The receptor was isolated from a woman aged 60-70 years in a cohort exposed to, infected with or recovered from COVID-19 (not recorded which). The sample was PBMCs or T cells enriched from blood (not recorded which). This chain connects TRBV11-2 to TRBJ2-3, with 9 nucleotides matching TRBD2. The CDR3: CASSSIAGVTDTQYF. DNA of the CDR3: TGTGCCAGCAGCTCGATAGCGGGAGTTACTGATACGCAGTATTTT. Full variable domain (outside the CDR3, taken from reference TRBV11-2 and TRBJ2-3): EAGVAQSPRYKIIEKRQSVAFWCNPISGHATLYWYQQILGQGPKLLIQFQNNGVVDDSQLPKDRFSAERLKGVDSTLKIQPAKLEDSAVYLCASSSIAGVTDTQYFGPGTRLTVL.